Shown below are 28 T cell receptor beta chains from a single sample sequenced in a study of shared clonotypes between healthy human individuals. TCRdb's table, derived via immunoSEQ multiplex PCR, lists solely in-frame clones and lacks some. Found here are around 980,000 clones, around three quarters of them singletons; the top ten hold roughly 0.62%. The source material was memory CD4+ T cells from PBMCs. The subset was: CD45RA-negative fraction. Receptors originate from a man aged 18 to 35 in good health. Some clones in this sample may be carry-over from other donors' samples.

This sequence joins TRBV25-1 and TRBJ2-5; D unclear. V gave up 8 bases and J gave up 5 bases, with 12 bases separating them. Germline CDR1 reads MGHDK; CDR2 reads SYGVNS. There are 12 residues in the CDR3. The CDR3 bases are TGTGCCAGCCCGGACCGATGGGAGACCCAGTACTTC. As protein: CASPDRWETQYF.

This clone was seen a few times. The chain is built from TRBV2 and TRBJ1-5; D perhaps matches TRBD1 (5 bases). The V gene's germline CDR1 is SNHLY and CDR2 FYNNEI. This CDR3 is built from 13 residues. V shed 8 bases and J shed 7 bases, with 15 bases lying between them. The DNA of the CDR3 is TGTGCCAGCCTGGGCGAACGGGGGCAGCCCCAGCATTTT. Its translation is CASLGERGQPQHF.

This chain connects TRBV7-2 to TRBJ2-1; D remains ambiguous. V lost 1 base, J lost 6 bases, and 16 bases lay in between. Looked up from germline, CDR1 is SGHTA and CDR2 is FQGNSA. The CDR3 consists of 16 residues. This CDR3 reads CASSLGRPTSGNEQFF. The CDR3 DNA is TGTGCCAGCAGCTTAGGGCGCCCCACGAGTGGCAATGAGCAGTTCTTC.

The chain uses TRBV27 and TRBJ2-6; D gene ambiguous. The germline gives CDR1 MNHEY, CDR2 SMNVEV (reference sequence). Trimming removed 6 bases from V and 0 bases from J, with 12 bases in between. This CDR3 has 16 residues. CDR3 sequence reads: CASSGFPSSGANVLTF. The CDR3 nucleotides are TGTGCCAGCAGCGGGTTCCCCTCCTCTGGGGCCAACGTCCTGACTTTC.

This chain connects TRBV7-3 to TRBJ2-2, with TRBD1 as a possible D gene (6 bases). Trimming stripped 2 bases from V and 10 bases from J, with 8 bases between. CDR1 and CDR2 from the germline V gene are SGHTA and FQGTGA. The CDR3 consists of 12 residues. CDR3 residues: CASSLSGEELFF. CDR3 bases: TGTGCCAGCAGCTTATCAGGGGAGGAGCTGTTTTTT.

The rearrangement uses TRBV5-7 and TRBJ2-2; D remains ambiguous. TRBV5-7 is an ORF, with its function uncertain. Trimming took 0 bases from V and 3 from J, leaving 15 bases between them. This CDR3 contains 17 residues. CDR3 in DNA: TGTGCCAGCAGCTTGGTCACCCGGGTTCCGGACACCGGGGAGCTGTTTTTT. This translates into CASSLVTRVPDTGELFF.

V and J are TRBV18 and TRBJ1-4, with D perhaps TRBD1 (5 bases). Trimming stripped 4 bases from V and 5 bases from J, with 14 bases between. In germline, CDR1 is KGHSH, CDR2 LQKENI. The CDR3 runs to 15 residues. CDR3: CASSLNRNGNEKLFF. CDR3 sequence (DNA): TGTGCCAGCTCACTCAACAGGAATGGGAATGAAAAACTGTTTTTT.

The sample holds one count of this clone. The chain uses TRBV2 and TRBJ2-4; D perhaps matches TRBD1 (6 bases). Trimming took off 1 base at V and 5 bases at J, with 6 bases between the two ends. In germline, CDR1 is SNHLY, CDR2 FYNNEI. This CDR3 spans 13 amino acids. The CDR3 here is CASSEGGQNIQYF. CDR3 nucleotide sequence: TGTGCCAGCAGTGAAGGGGGGCAAAACATTCAGTACTTC.

The gene calls are TRBV5-6 and TRBJ1-1, with D maybe TRBD1 (6 bases). The germline CDR1 and CDR2 sequences are SGHDT and YYEEEE. V lost 4 bases to trimming and J lost 1 base, with 17 bases between them. The CDR3 length is 16 residues. Here the CDR3 DNA reads TGTGCCAGCAGCCGCCTCGGGGGACAAGAGAACACTGAAGCTTTCTTT. This gives the protein CASSRLGGQENTEAFF.

V usage is TRBV6-5 and J usage is TRBJ2-6; D gene uncertain. The CDR3 has 16 amino acids. Germline CDR1 reads MNHEY; CDR2 reads SVGAGI. With 0 bases removed from V and 0 bases from J, the gap between germline ends came to 6 bases. CDR3 coding DNA: TGTGCCAGCAGTTACTCTGCGAGCTCTGGGGCCAACGTCCTGACTTTC. Translating it yields CASSYSASSGANVLTF.

The chain recombines TRBV10-3 with TRBJ1-2, with D uncertain. This CDR3 region has 14 residues. Germline V CDR1 and CDR2: ENHRY, SYGVKD. The V and J ends lost 4 bases and 3 bases respectively, with 12 bases between them. The CDR3 spells CAISGMVGDYGYTF. DNA of the CDR3: TGTGCCATCAGTGGGATGGTGGGTGACTATGGCTACACCTTC.

This clone was detected a few times. This chain uses TRBV19 with TRBJ1-5; no clear D gene. Germline V CDR1 and CDR2: LNHDA, SQIVND (reference sequence). The CDR3 loop spans 17 amino acids. V dropped 0 bases and J dropped 0 bases, with 12 bases sitting between them. The CDR3 protein is CASSIDRGRYSNQPQHF. CDR3 nucleotides: TGTGCCAGTAGTATAGATCGCGGCAGATATAGCAATCAGCCCCAGCATTTT.

This clone was observed many times. Other DNA sequences within the sample encode an identical CDR3. CDR3 residues: CASSEGLAGYEQYF. As DNA, the CDR3 is TGCGCCAGCAGTGAAGGTCTAGCGGGCTACGAGCAGTACTTC. This rearrangement joins TRBV10-1 to TRBJ2-7; TRBD2 aligns across 8 bases. There are 14 residues in the CDR3. V dropped 3 bases and J dropped 3; count of bases not matched to a gene: 4. The germline CDR1 and CDR2 sequences are WNHNN and SYGVQD (reference sequence).

The rearrangement joins TRBV5-1 to TRBJ1-1; no reliable D call. V lost 0 bases to trimming and J lost 0 bases, with 12 bases between them. CDR3 length equals 16 residues. From germline, CDR1 is SGHRS and CDR2 YFSETQ. The CDR3 loop is CASSLARGMMNTEAFF. CDR3 in DNA: TGCGCCAGCAGCTTGGCCCGGGGAATGATGAACACTGAAGCTTTCTTT.

This chain uses TRBV7-2 with TRBJ2-2; 7 positions agree with TRBD2. V was clipped by 4 bases and J by 0 bases; unmatched bases: 2. CDR1 and CDR2 from the germline V gene are SGHTA and FQGNSA. The CDR3 contains 15 residues. The CDR3 coding sequence is TGTGCCAGCAGCTGGGGAGGGGCGAACACCGGGGAGCTGTTTTTT. Amino acid sequence: CASSWGGANTGELFF.

The V gene is TRBV28, the J gene TRBJ2-7; 8 nucleotides line up with TRBD1. Germline-derived CDR1 and CDR2 are MDHEN and SYDVKM. CDR3 size: 13 residues. The V and J ends lost 3 bases and 12 bases, in that order; junction bases with no gene match: 10. DNA for the CDR3: TGTGCCAGCAGTTTGCCTAATTCCGGGACAGGGTACTTC. Translation: CASSLPNSGTGYF.

The gene calls are TRBV5-1 and TRBJ2-7; 7 bases line up with TRBD2. Germline V lookup: CDR1 SGHRS, CDR2 YFSETQ. The CDR3 is 14 residues long. J lost 6 bases, V lost 3 bases, and 9 bases had no gene match. CDR3 sequence reads: CASSSGGRHAEQYF. The CDR3, as DNA: TGCGCCAGCAGCTCGGGGGGAAGACACGCCGAGCAGTACTTC.

This clone was detected once. The rearrangement joins TRBV19 to TRBJ2-7; 10 bases map to TRBD1. The germline V gene encodes CDR1 LNHDA and CDR2 SQIVND (reference sequence). V gave up 9 bases and J gave up 4 bases; unmatched junction bases: 15. The length of the CDR3 is 16 residues. The CDR3 spells CASKRRYGTGAYEQYF. The CDR3 DNA is TGTGCCAGCAAACGGCGTTATGGGACAGGGGCTTACGAGCAGTACTTC.

The rearrangement joins TRBV28 to TRBJ2-7, with D possibly being TRBD1 or TRBD2 (5 bases each). V lost 9 bases and J 7 bases, leaving 19 bases between the germline ends. The CDR3 loop spans 13 amino acids. CDR1 is MDHEN, CDR2 SYDVKM, per germline. In nucleotides, the CDR3 is TGTGCCAGTGGGGATACCTTGGGGGATGAGCAGTACTTC. Its protein product is CASGDTLGDEQYF.

CDR3 protein: CAGDRGQGYEQYF. In DNA form, the CDR3 reads TGTGCCGGGGACAGGGGACAGGGTTACGAGCAGTACTTC. The V and J genes are TRBV30 and TRBJ2-5; 10 nucleotides line up with TRBD1. Matching the DNA end better, TRBJ2-7 makes the J call doubtful. From germline, CDR1 is GTSNPN and CDR2 SVGIG (reference sequence). This CDR3 region has 13 residues.

This clone showed up many times. The chain has TRBV29-1 and TRBJ2-1; D is perhaps TRBD1 (5 bases). The CDR3 has 11 amino acids. Germline assignment: CDR1 SQVTM and CDR2 ANQGSEA. V lost 5 bases, J lost 7 bases, and 9 bases lay in between. The CDR3 sequence: CSVTRENEQFF. The CDR3 region has the DNA TGCAGCGTTACCAGGGAAAATGAGCAGTTCTTC.

This clone has only a few counts. Other DNA sequences in the same sample also yield this CDR3. The chain uses TRBV5-1 and TRBJ2-1; D is unresolved. The CDR3 covers 13 residues. Germline CDR1 SGHRS, CDR2 YFSETQ. Trimming left V 0 bases short and J 4 bases short, with 5 bases between. CDR3 region: CASSLDIYNEQFF. As DNA, the CDR3 is TGCGCCAGCAGCTTGGACATATACAATGAGCAGTTCTTC.

This clone was detected only once. V gene TRBV6-5 combines with J gene TRBJ1-1, with unresolved D. Germline V CDR1 and CDR2: MNHEY, SVGAGI. Trimming shortened V by 3 bases and J by 4 bases, and 12 bases separated the two germline ends. The CDR3 length is 14 residues. CDR3 protein: CASSYGVRSTEAFF. The CDR3 nucleotides are TGTGCCAGCAGTTATGGGGTGAGGAGCACTGAAGCTTTCTTT.

This clone was observed a single time. The rearrangement uses TRBV15 and TRBJ2-2; D may be TRBD1 (5 bases). Trimming pared 3 bases from V and 2 bases from J, leaving 10 bases between. Germline V gene sequence: CDR1 LNHNV, CDR2 YYDKDF (reference sequence). The CDR3 has 15 amino acids. Here the CDR3 DNA reads TGTGCCACCAGCAGGTCGACAGCCAACACCGGGGAGCTGTTTTTT. Protein: CATSRSTANTGELFF.

The CDR3 loop reads CASSQDLTASYGYTF. CDR3 sequence (DNA): TGCGCCAGCAGCCAAGATCTCACAGCCTCTTATGGCTACACCTTC. The rearrangement links TRBV4-3 to TRBJ1-2, with no clear D. Germline CDR1 and CDR2: LGHNA and YSLEER. The ends were cut back, 0 bases at V and 5 bases at J, with 13 bases in the middle. This CDR3 has 15 amino acids.

On this clone itself: At one of its ends the junction is not consistent with the germline gene, which may arise from a read error. Here the CDR3 DNA reads TGTACCAGCAGCTTGGACGGACGTGGGGGTGAAAAACTGTTTTTT. Its protein product is CTSSLDGRGGEKLFF. The gene calls are TRBV7-9 and TRBJ1-4; D possibly corresponds to TRBD1 (5 bases). Germline lookup yields CDR1 SEHNR and CDR2 FQNEAQ (reference sequence). This CDR3 has 15 residues.

This clone was detected once. V is TRBV28 and J is TRBJ2-5, with D uncertain. Looked up from germline, CDR1 is MDHEN and CDR2 is SYDVKM. The CDR3 runs to 13 residues. The germline V and J ends were trimmed by 2 bases and 9 bases, with 13 bases remaining between them. The CDR3 sequence: CASSLAGPRAQYF. CDR3 bases: TGTGCCAGCAGTTTAGCAGGTCCCCGGGCCCAGTACTTC. Drawing the rest from reference TRBV28 and TRBJ2-5, the complete variable domain is DVKVTQSSRYLVKRTGEKVFLECVQDMDHENMFWYRQDPGLGLRLIYFSYDVKMKEKGDIPEGYSVSREKKERFSLILESASTNQTSMYLCASSLAGPRAQYFGPGTRLLVL.

The gene calls are TRBV6-6 and TRBJ2-2; tentative D call: TRBD2 (5 bases). This CDR3 region has 16 residues. Trimming took 2 bases from V and 9 from J, leaving 19 bases between them. Germline V CDR1 and CDR2: MNHNY, SVGAGI (reference sequence). The CDR3 nucleotides are TGTGCCAGCAGTTACCCCGAAACCGGACTGCCTCGGGAGCTGTTTTTT. Its translation is CASSYPETGLPRELFF.